Listed below are T cell receptor beta chains from one sample, sequenced in a study of technical replicates of blood from a few donors. Assay used: immunoSEQ multiplex PCR; TCRdb lists only in-frame clones, some missing. In the table there are roughly 80,000 clones, around 90% of which are singletons. Sequencing was done on a sample of T cells isolated from PBMCs. Receptors were obtained from a human donor in good health. CDR3s include the opening cysteine and the closing phenylalanine or tryptophan. Each record gives: V gene, clone size, D gene, J gene, CDR3 DNA, CDR3 protein. D genes are given only for firm matches. Where a row states a size, it is once, few, many or the class of an expanded clone; other rows omit it.

TRBV27	once	TRBD1	TRBJ2-3	TGTGCCAGCACGGACAGGTCAGCTCGATACACAGATACGCAGTATTTT	CASTDRSARYTDTQYF
TRBV7-9	.	TRBD1	TRBJ2-5	TGTGCCAGCAGCTTTGGGTTCGGGACAGGGTTCGAAGAGACCCAGTACTTC	CASSFGFGTGFEETQYF
TRBV4-1	.	.	TRBJ1-2	TGCGCCAGCAGCCAAGTCGGGGTTTACGGCTACACCTTC	CASSQVGVYGYTF
TRBV30	.	TRBD2	TRBJ2-1	TGTGCCTGGAAGAGCGGGGGGGCATGGAATGAGCAGTTCTTC	CAWKSGGAWNEQFF
TRBV30	.	.	TRBJ2-7	TGTGCCTGGAGTGTACTAAGTAGCGAGCAGTACTTC	CAWSVLSSEQYF
TRBV7-9	.	TRBD2	TRBJ2-5	TGTGCCAGCAGCTGCCGACTAGCTCAAGAGACCCAGTACTTC	CASSCRLAQETQYF
TRBV11-3	.	TRBD2	TRBJ2-2	TGTGCCAGCAGCCCACCCTGGGGGGGAGACACCGGGGAGCTGTTTTTT	CASSPPWGGDTGELFF
TRBV9	.	TRBD2	TRBJ2-3	TGTGCCAGCAGCACTAGCGGGACTAGCACAGATACGCAGTATTTT	CASSTSGTSTDTQYF
TRBV11-3	.	.	TRBJ2-2	TGTGCCAGCACTGAAAGAGCGAACACCGGGGAGCTGTTTTTT	CASTERANTGELFF
TRBV28	.	.	TRBJ2-3	TGTGCCAGCAGTTTAACTCGGGATACGCAGTATTTT	CASSLTRDTQYF
TRBV6-1	.	TRBD1	TRBJ1-1	TGTGCCAGCACCAACTTCGGACAGGCTGGTACTGAAGCTTTCTTT	CASTNFGQAGTEAFF
TRBV2	.	TRBD1	TRBJ1-5	TGTGCCAGCAGTGAACAGGGGGCGAGAAACAATCAGCCCCAGCATTTT	CASSEQGARNNQPQHF
TRBV7-9	.	.	TRBJ2-7	TGTGCCAGCAGCAATGTAGAGGAGCAGTACTTC	CASSNVEEQYF
TRBV7-2	.	TRBD2	TRBJ2-7	TGTGCCTCCCTGGGGACTATCTACGAGCAGTACTTC	CASLGTIYEQYF
TRBV5-1	.	.	TRBJ1-6	TGCGCCAGCAGCTTGGCAGGGAGGGATTCACCCCTCCACTTT	CASSLAGRDSPLHF
TRBV27	.	TRBD2	TRBJ2-5	TGTGCCAGCAGTTTGGAGGAGCTAGCGGGAGTTAAAGAGACCCAGTACTTC	CASSLEELAGVKETQYF
TRBV7-9	.	TRBD1	TRBJ1-5	TGTGCCAGCAGCACTGACAGGGTTGGTCAGCCCCAGCATTTT	CASSTDRVGQPQHF
TRBV9	.	TRBD1	TRBJ1-6	TGTGCCAGCAGCGTAGCTCGCAGGGGGAACTCACCCCTCCACTTT	CASSVARRGNSPLHF
TRBV25-1	.	.	TRBJ1-1	TGTGCCAGCAGAGAACTGGGGGGGCGGGGCGCTGAAGCTTTCTTT	CASRELGGRGAEAFF
TRBV6-1	.	TRBD1	TRBJ1-1	TGTGCCAGCAGCCGGACAGGGAACACTGAAGCTTTCTTT	CASSRTGNTEAFF
TRBV25-1	.	.	TRBJ1-1	TGTGCCAGCACCCGAGGGGCGGGGGTTGAAGCTTTCTTT	CASTRGAGVEAFF
TRBV6-1	.	.	TRBJ1-4	TGTGCCAGCAGTGTATGGGGCCATTTTAATGAAAAACTGTTTTTT	CASSVWGHFNEKLFF
TRBV5-1	.	TRBD1	TRBJ2-1	TGCGCCAGCAGCTTGGATCCAGGACAGGGGCAGTTCTTC	CASSLDPGQGQFF
TRBV7-3	.	.	TRBJ2-7	TGTGCCAGCAGCTTAGACAGCCTTCATTGGGTCGAGCAGTACTTC	CASSLDSLHWVEQYF
TRBV7-2	few	.	TRBJ2-5	TGTGCCAGCAGAGAAGTACTCGAAGAGACCCAGTACTTC	CASREVLEETQYF
TRBV6-6	.	TRBD1	TRBJ1-3	TGTGCCAGCAGTTACGACAGGGGGGTTACTGGAAACACCATATATTTT	CASSYDRGVTGNTIYF
TRBV6-5	.	.	TRBJ2-7	TGTGCCAGCAGTACTCAGGGAGGAAGATACGAGCAGTACTTC	CASSTQGGRYEQYF
TRBV10-2	.	TRBD2	TRBJ2-7	TGCGCCAGCAGTGTTGGACTAGCGGGAGCGGTCGAGCAGTACTTC	CASSVGLAGAVEQYF
TRBV18	.	.	TRBJ2-5	TGTGCCAGCTCACCTGTTGCGGGTTCCCAAGAGACCCAGTACTTC	CASSPVAGSQETQYF
TRBV10-1	.	.	TRBJ1-6	TGCGCCAGCAGTGAGTCACACATACCTAATTCACCCCTCCACTTT	CASSESHIPNSPLHF
TRBV2	.	.	TRBJ1-1	TGTGCCAGCAGAGACGACTCACAGGGATCGAACACTGAAGCTTTCTTT	CASRDDSQGSNTEAFF
TRBV7-9	.	.	TRBJ1-5	TGTGCCAGCAGCTTATCAGGGGCGGGCAATCAGCCCCAGCATTTT	CASSLSGAGNQPQHF
TRBV28	.	.	TRBJ1-5	TGTGCCAGCCGATTGAGGAGGAGCAATCAGCCCCAGCATTTT	CASRLRRSNQPQHF
TRBV6-1	.	.	TRBJ1-4	TGTGCCAGCACTACCCTTCCGAAAGAACTGTTTTTT	CASTTLPKELFF
TRBV5-5	.	.	TRBJ2-2	TGTGCCAGCAGATTGTTAGGGGTGGCCGGGGAGCTGTTTTTT	CASRLLGVAGELFF
TRBV11-2	once	TRBD1	TRBJ1-1	TGTGCCAGCAGACAAACAGGGGGCGCGGGGGCTTTCTTT	CASRQTGGAGAFF
TRBV4-1	.	.	TRBJ1-4	TGCGCCAGCAGCCAAGTAGGGAGAGCGCGGCTGGAACGGGAAAAACTGTTTTTT	CASSQVGRARLEREKLFF
TRBV27	.	.	TRBJ2-1	TGTGCCAGCAGTTGGTCCACTTCTCACGATGAGCAGTTCTTC	CASSWSTSHDEQFF
TRBV18	once	.	TRBJ2-7	TGTGCCAGCTCACCAACGGGGGCTGGGGGGGGCGAGCAGTACTTC	CASSPTGAGGGEQYF
TRBV2	.	.	TRBJ1-2	TGTGCCAGCATCGGCACGGGCTATGGCTACACCTTC	CASIGTGYGYTF